This record looks at one T cell receptor (beta chain) sequence and its context. This entry belongs to a study of blood T cell repertoires in COVID-19. As for the study in general: Researchers got acute and convalescent COVID-19 samples from the United States, Italy and Spain. From T cells, B-cell-depleted T cells, or PBMCs came the material, which was cDNA or gDNA.

As processed by the authors: Researchers report that nucleated cell counts were estimated from reference gene primer amplification. Sequencing used immunoSEQ multiplex PCR; TCRdb keeps in-frame clones, though not all of them. For V, J and clone size, that table is used; D and trimming come from the DNA. The repertoire consists of some 150,000 clones, with around 89% occurring once and the leading ten covering approximately 11%. The CDR3 runs 16 residues. The V gene lost 3 bases and the J gene lost 2 bases, with 16 bases spanning the gap. Germline V gene sequence: CDR1 MNHEY, CDR2 SVGAGI. The material sequenced was peripheral blood. The receptor's source is a woman of 80 years or more with acute or convalescent COVID-19. J is TRBJ1-2 and V is TRBV6-5, with D maybe TRBD1 (5 bases). The chain's CDR3 is CASSYTLTTANYGYTF. For the CDR3, the DNA is TGTGCCAGCAGTTATACACTAACGACAGCGAACTATGGCTACACCTTC.